These 30 T cell receptor beta chains came from one sample sequenced in a study of cytomegalovirus exposure and HLA in healthy donors. This table comes from immunoSEQ multiplex PCR, and its TCRdb copy is limited to in-frame clones, with some not included. The sample has 150,000 to 200,000 clones, 91% seen once. The material sequenced was PBMCs. The receptors here all came from a woman in her late teens or twenties in good health and CMV-seropositive.

The chain couples TRBV28 to TRBJ1-2; D is undetermined. V lost 4 bases to trimming and J lost 2 bases, with 5 bases between them. The V gene's germline CDR1 is MDHEN and CDR2 SYDVKM. CDR3 length equals 12 residues. As DNA, the CDR3 is TGTGCCAGCAGTTACGGGAACTATGGCTACACCTTC. This codes for CASSYGNYGYTF.

The J gene is TRBJ2-2, the V gene TRBV4-3; 10 bases line up with TRBD2. The germline V gene has CDR1 LGHNA and CDR2 YSLEER. Trimming at V came to 2 bases and at J to 1 base, leaving 4 bases not matched to a gene. This CDR3 spans 17 amino acids. The CDR3 sequence: CASSQLIAGGNTGELFF. The CDR3 DNA is TGCGCCAGCAGCCAACTAATAGCGGGAGGGAACACCGGGGAGCTGTTTTTT.

V is TRBV9 and J is TRBJ2-1; 7 bases align to TRBD1. Unmatched junction bases numbered 2, after V lost 2 bases and J lost 6 bases. This CDR3 region has 13 residues. Per the germline V gene, CDR1 is SGDLS and CDR2 is YYNGEE. The CDR3 reads CASSVGTVNEQFF. Written as DNA, the CDR3 is TGTGCCAGCAGCGTGGGGACAGTCAATGAGCAGTTCTTC.

This clone was seen a single time. V and J are TRBV11-2 and TRBJ2-3; D may be TRBD2 (7 bases). Germline CDR1 reads SGHAT; CDR2 reads FQNNGV. This CDR3 region has 15 residues. The ends were cut back, 2 bases at V and 5 bases at J, with 14 bases in the middle. CDR3 sequence: CASSLLTGRGDTQYF. The CDR3 nucleotides are TGTGCCAGCAGCTTACTTACAGGGAGGGGAGATACGCAGTATTTT. The variable domain in full, with the rest retrieved from reference TRBV11-2 and TRBJ2-3, is EAGVAQSPRYKIIEKRQSVAFWCNPISGHATLYWYQQILGQGPKLLIQFQNNGVVDDSQLPKDRFSAERLKGVDSTLKIQPAKLEDSAVYLCASSLLTGRGDTQYFGPGTRLTVL.

The CDR3 sequence: CASRGGLLAEQYF. CDR3 DNA: TGTGCCAGCAGGGGGGGGCTCCTCGCCGAGCAGTACTTC. The chain recombines TRBV6-5 with TRBJ2-7; D possibly corresponds to TRBD2 (7 bases). Trimming took 6 bases from V and 6 from J, leaving 15 bases between them. Germline CDR1 and CDR2: MNHEY and SVGAGI. This CDR3 is built from 13 residues.

This clone was seen a few times. The chain carries TRBV30 and TRBJ2-7, with 8 bases fitting TRBD2. This CDR3 contains 13 residues. Germline trimming cut 3 bases from V and 2 bases from J; bases unmatched to any gene: 3. CDR1 GTSNPN and CDR2 SVGIG come from the germline V gene (reference sequence). The DNA of the CDR3 is TGTGCCTGGAGCACCGGGGGGGCCTACGAGCAGTACTTC. The encoded protein is CAWSTGGAYEQYF.

The V gene is TRBV19, the J gene TRBJ2-2, with D uncertain. The CDR3 runs 14 residues. CDR1 and CDR2 from the germline V gene are LNHDA and SQIVND (reference sequence). V was clipped by 7 bases and J by 5 bases, with 14 bases between them. CDR3: CASTHAPRTGELFF. The CDR3 DNA reads TGTGCCAGTACCCACGCCCCCAGGACCGGGGAGCTGTTTTTT. Full variable domain (rest looked up from reference TRBV19 and TRBJ2-2): DGGITQSPKYLFRKEGQNVTLSCEQNLNHDAMYWYRQDPGQGLRLIYYSQIVNDFQKGDIAEGYSVSREKKESFPLTVTSAQKNPTAFYLCASTHAPRTGELFFGEGSRLTVL.

This clone was recorded only once. V gene TRBV27 combines with J gene TRBJ2-5; D perhaps matches TRBD2 (5 bases). Trimming stripped 5 bases from V and 0 bases from J, with 13 bases between. This CDR3 is 15 amino acids long. Per the germline V gene, CDR1 is MNHEY and CDR2 is SMNVEV (reference sequence). CDR3 loop: CASSRGPWDQETQYF. For the CDR3, the DNA is TGTGCCAGCAGTCGCGGGCCTTGGGACCAAGAGACCCAGTACTTC.

The chain links TRBV2 to TRBJ2-1, with 8 bases identical to TRBD2. CDR3 length equals 13 residues. Losses at the gene ends were 6 bases for V and 9 bases for J; bases not matched to a gene: 7. The germline CDR1 and CDR2 sequences are SNHLY and FYNNEI. For the CDR3, the DNA is TGTGCCAGCAGGGCCGGGAGCGGGGGTGAGCAGTTCTTC. Translating it yields CASRAGSGGEQFF.

The rearrangement uses TRBV7-6 and TRBJ2-2; 7 nucleotides agree with TRBD2. V lost 5 bases, J lost 3 bases, and 3 bases stayed unmatched. The CDR3 spans 14 residues. Germline CDR1 is SGHVS and CDR2 is FNYEAQ. The CDR3 spells CASSPRGDTGELFF. DNA of the CDR3: TGTGCCAGCAGCCCCCGGGGGGACACCGGGGAGCTGTTTTTT.

The gene calls are TRBV27 and TRBJ2-1, with 7 bases that match TRBD1. Trimming cost V 5 bases and J 6 bases; bases outside gene matches: 4. Germline assignment: CDR1 MNHEY and CDR2 SMNVEV (reference sequence). This CDR3 is 13 amino acids long. This CDR3 is CASSEGAINEQFF. The CDR3, as DNA: TGTGCCAGCAGTGAGGGGGCAATCAATGAGCAGTTCTTC.

The chain has TRBV28 and TRBJ1-4; tentatively, D is TRBD1 (5 bases). The CDR3 totals 13 residues. V was cut by 4 bases and J by 8 bases, with 11 bases left in between. Germline CDR1 MDHEN, CDR2 SYDVKM. The CDR3 spells CASSWGSEEKLFF. CDR3 nucleotide sequence: TGTGCCAGCAGTTGGGGCTCCGAAGAAAAACTGTTTTTT.

The rearrangement joins TRBV21-1 to TRBJ1-2. TRBV21-1 is a recognized pseudogene. This CDR3 comprises 14 residues. The CDR3 coding sequence is TGTGCCAGCACTCCGGGACTTCCCCACTGGGGCTACACCTTC. It yields the protein CASTPGLPHWGYTF.

The V and J genes are TRBV2 and TRBJ2-1; 10 nucleotides match TRBD2. V lost 6 bases and J lost 3; bases outside the gene matches: 2. Germline CDR1 reads SNHLY; CDR2 reads FYNNEI. The CDR3 runs 14 residues. The CDR3 DNA sequence: TGTGCCAGCAGAGGGACTAGCGTCTACAATGAGCAGTTCTTC. As protein: CASRGTSVYNEQFF.

The CDR3 region has the DNA TGTGCCAGCAGCTTAGCCCCCGGACTAGCCTACGAGCAGTACTTC. Encoded protein: CASSLAPGLAYEQYF. The gene calls are TRBV7-2 and TRBJ2-7, with 7 nucleotides matching TRBD2. Germline-derived CDR1 and CDR2 are SGHTA and FQGNSA. Trimming removed 0 bases from V and 2 bases from J; junction bases left unmatched: 4. This CDR3 contains 15 residues.

In this sample, this clone turned up once. This sequence joins TRBV5-4 and TRBJ2-7; D perhaps matches TRBD1 (5 bases). This CDR3 contains 16 residues. Trimming took 0 bases from V and 3 from J, leaving 16 bases between them. Germline V CDR1 and CDR2: SGHNT, YYREEE (reference sequence). The CDR3 spells CASSLEGWGSGYEQYF. CDR3 nucleotide sequence: TGTGCCAGCAGCTTGGAGGGGTGGGGATCGGGCTACGAGCAGTACTTC. Full variable domain (rest looked up from reference TRBV5-4 and TRBJ2-7): ETGVTQSPTHLIKTRGQQVTLRCSSQSGHNTVSWYQQALGQGPQFIFQYYREEENGRGNFPPRFSGLQFPNYSSELNVNALELDDSALYLCASSLEGWGSGYEQYFGPGTRLTVT.

The chain uses TRBV19 and TRBJ1-1; D is undetermined. The germline V gene encodes CDR1 LNHDA and CDR2 SQIVND (reference sequence). This CDR3 is 16 amino acids long. Trimming removed 6 bases from V and 0 bases from J, with 17 bases in between. The CDR3, as DNA: TGTGCCAGTAGACAGCCTTCAGCAGTTATGAACACTGAAGCTTTCTTT. Amino acid sequence: CASRQPSAVMNTEAFF.

The chain uses TRBV6-5 and TRBJ2-7; a possible D gene is TRBD2 (5 bases). This CDR3 spans 14 amino acids. Germline CDR1 reads MNHEY; CDR2 reads SVGAGI. With 8 bases removed from V and 0 bases from J, the gap between germline ends came to 14 bases. Here the CDR3 DNA reads TGTGCCAGCCGAGGACTTTTTTCCTCCTACGAGCAGTACTTC. It encodes CASRGLFSSYEQYF.

This chain links TRBV29-1 with TRBJ2-5; 7 positions agree with TRBD2. The CDR3 extends over 15 amino acids. Germline CDR1 is SQVTM and CDR2 is ANQGSEA. V shed 6 bases, J shed 2 bases, and the junction held 12 bases outside the gene matches. Here the CDR3 reads CSVVGSSGGQETQYF. DNA of the CDR3: TGCAGCGTGGTGGGGTCTAGCGGAGGACAAGAGACCCAGTACTTC.

This clone was counted once. The chain combines TRBV28 with TRBJ2-2; the D gene is possibly TRBD2 (6 bases). Germline V gene data show CDR1 as MDHEN and CDR2 as SYDVKM. V lost 8 bases and J lost 0, with 13 bases in between. The CDR3 consists of 15 residues. The CDR3 protein is CASGRRGTNTGELFF. DNA for the CDR3: TGTGCCAGCGGGCGGCGGGGCACGAACACCGGGGAGCTGTTTTTT.

The rearrangement links TRBV6-5 to TRBJ2-7, with 12 bases matching TRBD1. V was pared by 6 bases and J by 5 bases, with 8 bases of the junction left unmatched. The CDR3 totals 15 residues. Per the germline V gene, CDR1 is MNHEY and CDR2 is SVGAGI. This chain's CDR3 is CASRMGDRGPDEQYF. For the CDR3, the DNA is TGTGCCAGCAGGATGGGGGACAGGGGGCCGGACGAGCAGTACTTC.

The rearrangement links TRBV27 to TRBJ2-6; no clear D gene. CDR1 and CDR2 (germline): MNHEY, SMNVEV (reference sequence). The CDR3 runs to 18 residues. Trimming shortened V by 2 bases and J by 0 bases, and 14 bases separated the two germline ends. The CDR3 is CASSLGQPSSSGANVLTF. CDR3 bases: TGTGCCAGCAGTTTAGGTCAACCGTCCAGCTCTGGGGCCAACGTCCTGACTTTC.

The CDR3 DNA is TGTGCCAGCAGCTTAGGGGCGGGAGGATCCTACAATGAGCAGTTCTTC. It encodes CASSLGAGGSYNEQFF. This chain links TRBV7-8 with TRBJ2-1; TRBD2 matches at 8 bases. Germline values: CDR1 SGHVS, CDR2 FQNEAQ. Trimming removed 1 base from V and 1 base from J; junction bases left unmatched: 3. The CDR3 is 16 amino acids.

The V call is TRBV7-9, the J call TRBJ2-7; TRBD2 agrees at 7 bases. This CDR3 is built from 14 residues. Germline V lookup: CDR1 SEHNR, CDR2 FQNEAQ (reference sequence). The V and J ends lost 1 base and 5 bases, in that order; junction bases with no gene match: 5. CDR3 DNA sequence: TGTGCCAGCAGCTTAGTCGGGGGGTCCAACGAGCAGTACTTC. It encodes CASSLVGGSNEQYF.

This clone has only a few counts. This rearrangement joins TRBV19 to TRBJ2-1; 8 bases line up with TRBD1. V shed 5 bases and J 7 bases; nucleotides not matched to a gene: 13. CDR1 and CDR2 from the germline V gene are LNHDA and SQIVND (reference sequence). CDR3 length: 16 residues. DNA of the CDR3: TGTGCCAGTAGTCTCATGGCCCGGACAGGGAAGAATGAGCAGTTCTTC. Its translation is CASSLMARTGKNEQFF.

This chain's CDR3 is CASSSPGGTGAGNQPQHF. CDR3 in DNA: TGTGCCAGCAGCTCCCCTGGAGGGACAGGGGCCGGCAATCAGCCCCAGCATTTT. The chain carries TRBV28 and TRBJ1-5, with 10 nucleotides matching TRBD1. This CDR3 is built from 18 residues. Germline V gene data show CDR1 as MDHEN and CDR2 as SYDVKM. The V gene end was trimmed by 6 bases and the J gene end by 2 bases; junction bases not matched to a gene: 13.

This chain connects TRBV6-1 to TRBJ1-6; 7 bases line up with TRBD1. The CDR3 has 15 residues. Germline CDR1 MNHNS, CDR2 SASEGT. The V segment lost 6 bases and the J segment 7 bases; nucleotides outside the gene matches: 9. CDR3 sequence: CASRGRDRVNSPLHF. The CDR3 region has the DNA TGTGCCAGCAGAGGGCGCGACAGGGTGAATTCACCCCTCCACTTT.

The rearrangement links TRBV5-1 to TRBJ1-1; D is ambiguous. With 0 bases removed from V and 3 bases from J, the gap between germline ends came to 9 bases. Germline V gene sequence: CDR1 SGHRS, CDR2 YFSETQ. This CDR3 is 14 amino acids long. CDR3 DNA sequence: TGCGCCAGCAGCTTGGGGGCCCAGGACACTGAAGCTTTCTTT. It codes for CASSLGAQDTEAFF. The whole variable domain, filled in from reference TRBV5-1 and TRBJ1-1, reads KAGVTQTPRYLIKTRGQQVTLSCSPISGHRSVSWYQQTPGQGLQFLFEYFSETQRNKGNFPGRFSGRQFSNSRSEMNVSTLELGDSALYLCASSLGAQDTEAFFGQGTRLTVV.

The chain links TRBV7-7 to TRBJ2-1, with TRBD1 identical over 8 bases. Unmatched junction bases numbered 5, after V lost 5 bases and J lost 2 bases. CDR1 and CDR2 from the germline V gene are SSHAT and FNYEAQ (reference sequence). There are 15 residues in the CDR3. CDR3 residues: CASSPYRGAYNEQFF. The CDR3 region has the DNA TGTGCCAGCAGCCCGTACAGGGGGGCCTACAATGAGCAGTTCTTC.

The V gene is TRBV25-1, the J gene TRBJ2-3; 7 positions agree with TRBD2. Germline CDR1 and CDR2: MGHDK and SYGVNS. The CDR3 runs to 16 residues. Trimming at V came to 6 bases and at J to 1 base, leaving 10 bases not matched to a gene. The CDR3 bases are TGTGCCAGCAGCCTACTTGAGGGAGGGGGCACAGATACGCAGTATTTT. Its translation: CASSLLEGGGTDTQYF.